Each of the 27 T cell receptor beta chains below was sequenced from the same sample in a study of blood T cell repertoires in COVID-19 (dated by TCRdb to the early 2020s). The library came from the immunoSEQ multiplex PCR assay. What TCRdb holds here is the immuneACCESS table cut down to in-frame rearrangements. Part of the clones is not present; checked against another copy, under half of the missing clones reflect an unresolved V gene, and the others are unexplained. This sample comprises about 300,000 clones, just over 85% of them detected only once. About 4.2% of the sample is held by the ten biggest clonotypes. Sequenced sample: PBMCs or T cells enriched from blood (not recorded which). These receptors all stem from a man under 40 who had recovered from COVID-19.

CDR3 in DNA: TGTGCCAGCAGTTTACAGGGGCAAGGAGCAGGAAAACTGTTTTTT. The encoded protein is CASSLQGQGAGKLFF. This sequence joins TRBV27 and TRBJ1-4; weak D call: TRBD1 (6 bases). This CDR3 contains 15 residues. Per germline, CDR1 MNHEY and CDR2 SMNVEV (reference sequence). Trimming pared 2 bases from V and 10 bases from J, leaving 17 bases between.

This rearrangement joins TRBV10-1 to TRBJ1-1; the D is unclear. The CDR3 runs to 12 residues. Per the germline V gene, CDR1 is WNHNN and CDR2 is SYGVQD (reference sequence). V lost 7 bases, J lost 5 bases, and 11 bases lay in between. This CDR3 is CASTNPGTEAFF. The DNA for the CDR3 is TGCGCCAGCACAAACCCGGGAACTGAAGCTTTCTTT.

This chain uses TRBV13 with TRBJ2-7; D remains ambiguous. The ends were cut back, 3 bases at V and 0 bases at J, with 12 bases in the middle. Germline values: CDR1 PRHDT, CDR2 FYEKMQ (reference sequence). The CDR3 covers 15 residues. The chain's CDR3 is CASSLAGLSSYEQYF. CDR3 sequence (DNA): TGTGCCAGCAGCTTGGCTGGCTTAAGCTCCTACGAGCAGTACTTC.

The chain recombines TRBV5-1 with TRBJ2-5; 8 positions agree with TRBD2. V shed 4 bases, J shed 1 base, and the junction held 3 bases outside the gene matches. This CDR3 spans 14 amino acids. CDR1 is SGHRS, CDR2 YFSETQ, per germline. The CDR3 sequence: CASSTGRGQETQYF. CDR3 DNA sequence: TGCGCCAGCAGCACCGGGAGGGGCCAAGAGACCCAGTACTTC.

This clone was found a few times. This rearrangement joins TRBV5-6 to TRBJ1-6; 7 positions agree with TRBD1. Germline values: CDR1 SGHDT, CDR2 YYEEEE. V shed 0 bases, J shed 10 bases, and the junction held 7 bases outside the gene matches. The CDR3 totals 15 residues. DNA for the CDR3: TGTGCCAGCAGCTTGGGACAGGGCCGGGAATCACCCCTCCACTTT. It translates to CASSLGQGRESPLHF.

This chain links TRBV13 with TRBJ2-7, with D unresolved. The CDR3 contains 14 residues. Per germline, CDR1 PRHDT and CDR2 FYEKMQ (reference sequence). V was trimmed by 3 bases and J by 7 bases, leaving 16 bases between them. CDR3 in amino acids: CASSFYTGDDEQYF. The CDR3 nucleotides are TGTGCCAGCAGCTTTTATACGGGTGACGATGAGCAGTACTTC.

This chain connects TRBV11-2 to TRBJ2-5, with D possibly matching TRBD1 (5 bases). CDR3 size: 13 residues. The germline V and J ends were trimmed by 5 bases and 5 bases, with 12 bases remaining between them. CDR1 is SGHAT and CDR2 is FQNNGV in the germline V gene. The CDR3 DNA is TGTGCCAGCAGCCCCGGACACGGGGAGACCCAGTACTTC. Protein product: CASSPGHGETQYF.

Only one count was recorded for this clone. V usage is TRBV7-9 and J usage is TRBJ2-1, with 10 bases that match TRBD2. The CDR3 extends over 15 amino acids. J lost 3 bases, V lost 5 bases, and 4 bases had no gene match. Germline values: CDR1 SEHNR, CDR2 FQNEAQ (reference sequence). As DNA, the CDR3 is TGTGCCAGCAGCCCCGCTAGCGGGGGCTACAATGAGCAGTTCTTC. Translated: CASSPASGGYNEQFF. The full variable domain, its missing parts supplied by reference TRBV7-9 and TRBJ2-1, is DTGVSQNPRHKITKRGQNVTFRCDPISEHNRLYWYRQTLGQGPEFLTYFQNEAQLEKSRLLSDRFSAERPKGSFSTLEIQRTEQGDSAMYLCASSPASGGYNEQFFGPGTRLTVL.

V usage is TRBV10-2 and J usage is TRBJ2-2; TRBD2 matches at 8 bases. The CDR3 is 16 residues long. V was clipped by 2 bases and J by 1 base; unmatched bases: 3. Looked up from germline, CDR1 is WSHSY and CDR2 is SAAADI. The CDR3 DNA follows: TGCGCCAGCAGTGAGCCGGGGGGGAGGAACACCGGGGAGCTGTTTTTT. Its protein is CASSEPGGRNTGELFF.

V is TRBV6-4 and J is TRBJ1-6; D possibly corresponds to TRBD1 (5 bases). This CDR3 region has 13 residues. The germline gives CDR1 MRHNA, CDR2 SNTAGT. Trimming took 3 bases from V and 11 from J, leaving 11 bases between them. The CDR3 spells CASSEAGRTPLHF. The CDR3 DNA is TGTGCCAGCAGTGAGGCAGGGCGTACACCCCTCCACTTT.

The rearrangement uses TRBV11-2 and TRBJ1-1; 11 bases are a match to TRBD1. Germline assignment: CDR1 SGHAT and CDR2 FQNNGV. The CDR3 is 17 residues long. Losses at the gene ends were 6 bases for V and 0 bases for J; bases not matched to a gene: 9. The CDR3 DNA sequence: TGTGCCAGCAGTCAGACCGGGACAGGGGGGATGAACACTGAAGCTTTCTTT. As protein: CASSQTGTGGMNTEAFF. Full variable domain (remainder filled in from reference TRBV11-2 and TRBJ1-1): EAGVAQSPRYKIIEKRQSVAFWCNPISGHATLYWYQQILGQGPKLLIQFQNNGVVDDSQLPKDRFSAERLKGVDSTLKIQPAKLEDSAVYLCASSQTGTGGMNTEAFFGQGTRLTVV.

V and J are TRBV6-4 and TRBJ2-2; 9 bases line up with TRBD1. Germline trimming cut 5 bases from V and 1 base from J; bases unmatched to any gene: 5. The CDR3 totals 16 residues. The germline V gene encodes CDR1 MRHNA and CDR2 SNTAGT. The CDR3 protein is CASSKDRGWNTGELFF. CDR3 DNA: TGTGCCAGCAGTAAGGACAGGGGCTGGAACACCGGGGAGCTGTTTTTT.

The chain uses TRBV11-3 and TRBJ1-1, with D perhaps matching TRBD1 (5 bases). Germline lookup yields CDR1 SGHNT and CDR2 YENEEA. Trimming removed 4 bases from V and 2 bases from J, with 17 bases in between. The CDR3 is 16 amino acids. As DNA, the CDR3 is TGTGCCAGCAGCTCCGGCCAGGGATTTGGAAACACTGAAGCTTTCTTT. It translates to CASSSGQGFGNTEAFF.

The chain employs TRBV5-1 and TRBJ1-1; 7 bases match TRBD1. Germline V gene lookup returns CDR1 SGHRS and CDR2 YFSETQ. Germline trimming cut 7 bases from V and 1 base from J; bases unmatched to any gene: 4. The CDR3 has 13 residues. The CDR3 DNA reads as TGCGCCAGCGGGGGACAGTCGAACACTGAAGCTTTCTTT. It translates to CASGGQSNTEAFF.

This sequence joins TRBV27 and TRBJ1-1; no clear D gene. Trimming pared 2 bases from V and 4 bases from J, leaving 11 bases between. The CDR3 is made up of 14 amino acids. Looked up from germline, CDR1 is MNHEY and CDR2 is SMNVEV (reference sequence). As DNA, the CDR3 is TGTGCCAGCAGTTTAGTGCCCCCAGGCACTGAAGCTTTCTTT. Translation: CASSLVPPGTEAFF.

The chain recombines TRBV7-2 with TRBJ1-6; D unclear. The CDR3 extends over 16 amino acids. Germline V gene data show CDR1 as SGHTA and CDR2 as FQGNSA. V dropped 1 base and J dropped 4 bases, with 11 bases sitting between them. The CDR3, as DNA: TGTGCCAGCAGCTTAGGAGGCGGCCGTTATAATTCACCCCTCCACTTT. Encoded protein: CASSLGGGRYNSPLHF. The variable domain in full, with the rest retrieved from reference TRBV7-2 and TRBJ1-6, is GAGVSQSPSNKVTEKGKDVELRCDPISGHTALYWYRQSLGQGLEFLIYFQGNSAPDKSGLPSDRFSAERTGGSVSTLTIQRTQQEDSAVYLCASSLGGGRYNSPLHFGNGTRLTVT.

CDR3 in amino acids: CASSKVRPSGDRQETQYF. DNA of the CDR3: TGTGCCAGCAGCAAAGTACGGCCTAGCGGAGACCGCCAAGAGACCCAGTACTTC. This chain joins TRBV21-1 and TRBJ2-5; TRBD2 is taken as the D call from the table, unchecked against the DNA. TRBV21-1 is a known pseudogene. The CDR3 totals 18 residues.

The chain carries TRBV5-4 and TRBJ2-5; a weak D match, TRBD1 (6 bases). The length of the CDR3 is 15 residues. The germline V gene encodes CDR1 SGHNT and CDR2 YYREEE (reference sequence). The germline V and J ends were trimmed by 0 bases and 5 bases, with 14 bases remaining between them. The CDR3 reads CASSLANRERETQYF. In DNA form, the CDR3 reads TGTGCCAGCAGCTTGGCGAACAGGGAAAGGGAGACCCAGTACTTC.

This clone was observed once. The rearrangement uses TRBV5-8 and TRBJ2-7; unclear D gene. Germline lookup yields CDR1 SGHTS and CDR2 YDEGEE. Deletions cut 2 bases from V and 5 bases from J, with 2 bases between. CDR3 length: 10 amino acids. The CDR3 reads CASSFNEQYF. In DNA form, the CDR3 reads TGTGCCAGCAGCTTCAACGAGCAGTACTTC.

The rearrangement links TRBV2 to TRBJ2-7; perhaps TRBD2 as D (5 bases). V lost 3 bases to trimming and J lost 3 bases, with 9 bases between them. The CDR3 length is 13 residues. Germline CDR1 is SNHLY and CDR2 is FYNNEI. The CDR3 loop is CASSDKAGYEQYF. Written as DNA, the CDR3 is TGTGCCAGCAGTGATAAGGCGGGCTACGAGCAGTACTTC.

This CDR3 reads CASTGTANQPQHF. The CDR3 DNA is TGTGCCAGCACAGGGACAGCGAATCAGCCCCAGCATTTT. This rearrangement joins TRBV12-3 or TRBV12-4 to TRBJ1-5; 7 bases map to TRBD1. Trimming at V came to 7 bases and at J to 4 bases, leaving 4 bases not matched to a gene. This CDR3 spans 13 amino acids.

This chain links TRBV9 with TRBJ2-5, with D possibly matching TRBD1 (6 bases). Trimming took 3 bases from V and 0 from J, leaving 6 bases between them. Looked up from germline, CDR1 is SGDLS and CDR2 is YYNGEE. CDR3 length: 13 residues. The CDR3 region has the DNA TGTGCCAGCAGCGGGACAGACCAAGAGACCCAGTACTTC. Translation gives CASSGTDQETQYF.

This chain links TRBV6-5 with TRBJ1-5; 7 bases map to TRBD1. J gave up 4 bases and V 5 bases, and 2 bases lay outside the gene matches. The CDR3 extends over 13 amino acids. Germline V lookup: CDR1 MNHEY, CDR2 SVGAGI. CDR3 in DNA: TGTGCCAGCAGTCTACAGGGGAATCAGCCCCAGCATTTT. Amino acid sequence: CASSLQGNQPQHF.

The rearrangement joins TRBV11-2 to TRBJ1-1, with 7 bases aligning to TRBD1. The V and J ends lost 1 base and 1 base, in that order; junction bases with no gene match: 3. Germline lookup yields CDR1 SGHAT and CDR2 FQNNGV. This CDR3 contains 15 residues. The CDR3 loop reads CASSLGDSPNTEAFF. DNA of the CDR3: TGTGCCAGCAGCTTAGGGGACAGTCCGAACACTGAAGCTTTCTTT.

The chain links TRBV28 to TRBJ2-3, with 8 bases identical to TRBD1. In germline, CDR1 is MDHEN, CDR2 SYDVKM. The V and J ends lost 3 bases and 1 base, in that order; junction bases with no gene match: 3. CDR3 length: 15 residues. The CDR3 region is CASSFHRGGTDTQYF. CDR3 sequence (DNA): TGTGCCAGCAGTTTCCACAGGGGGGGCACAGATACGCAGTATTTT.

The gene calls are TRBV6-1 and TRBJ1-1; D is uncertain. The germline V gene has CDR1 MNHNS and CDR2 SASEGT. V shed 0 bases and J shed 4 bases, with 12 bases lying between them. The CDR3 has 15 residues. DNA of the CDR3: TGTGCCAGCAGTGAAGCGGTCTCCTGGAGCACTGAAGCTTTCTTT. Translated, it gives CASSEAVSWSTEAFF.

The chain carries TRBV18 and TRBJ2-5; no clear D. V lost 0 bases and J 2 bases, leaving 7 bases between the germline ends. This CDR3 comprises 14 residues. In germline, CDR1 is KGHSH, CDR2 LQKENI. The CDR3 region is CASSPPPSQETQYF. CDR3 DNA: TGTGCCAGCTCACCACCCCCCTCTCAAGAGACCCAGTACTTC.